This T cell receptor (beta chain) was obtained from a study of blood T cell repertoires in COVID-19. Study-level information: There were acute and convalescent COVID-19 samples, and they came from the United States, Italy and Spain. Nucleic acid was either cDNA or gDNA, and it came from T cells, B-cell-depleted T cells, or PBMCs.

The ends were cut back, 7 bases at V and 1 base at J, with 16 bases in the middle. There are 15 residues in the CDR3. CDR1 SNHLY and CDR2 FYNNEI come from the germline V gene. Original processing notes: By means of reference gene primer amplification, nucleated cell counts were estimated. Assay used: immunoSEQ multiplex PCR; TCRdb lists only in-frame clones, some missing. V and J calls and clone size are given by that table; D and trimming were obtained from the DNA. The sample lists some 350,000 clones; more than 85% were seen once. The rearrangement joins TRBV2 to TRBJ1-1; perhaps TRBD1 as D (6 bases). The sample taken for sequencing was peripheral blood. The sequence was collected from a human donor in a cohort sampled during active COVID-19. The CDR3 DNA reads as TGTGCCAGCACCCCTTGGGGGCAGGCGAACACTGAAGCTTTCTTT. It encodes CASTPWGQANTEAFF. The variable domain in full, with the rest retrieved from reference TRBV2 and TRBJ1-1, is EPEVTQTPSHQVTQMGQEVILRCVPISNHLYFYWYRQILGQKVEFLVSFYNNEISEKSEIFDDQFSVERPDGSNFTLKIRSTKLEDSAMYFCASTPWGQANTEAFFGQGTRLTVV.